Sequencing of this T cell receptor beta chain was carried out in a study of neurological immune-mediated disorders. The study's findings and limits: None of the CDR3 amino acid sequences found in expanded clones was shared across subjects. This suggests that the TCR-beta repertoires were private in all groups.

By 5'RACE with 10-nucleotide random UMIs, the cDNA was made. TCRdb processed the 5' RACE reads anew with MiXCR; each CDR3 protein has one entry. The sample has about 15,000 distinct CDR3 sequences, 3% to 3.5% seen once. This clonotype has a count of ten or more. Its antigen remains unidentified. The sorted libraries started from approximately 1 million CD4+ or CD8+ T cells. Trimming pared 0 bases from V and 4 bases from J, leaving 4 bases between. CDR1 is SGHRS and CDR2 is YFSETQ in the germline V gene. The CDR3 is 13 residues long. The TCR originated in a middle-aged woman in good health. The sequencing input was CD8+ T cells from blood. The V and J genes are TRBV5-1 and TRBJ2-2; D not resolved. The CDR3 nucleotides are TGCGCCAGCAGCTTGGATGCCACCGGGGAGCTGTTTTTT. Its translation: CASSLDATGELFF.